In its sample, the clone carrying this T cell receptor (beta chain) was seen a few times. The target antigen is unknown. This sample was taken from a study of T-cell memory formation after mild COVID-19. Trimming shortened V by 4 bases and J by 2 bases, and 15 bases separated the two germline ends. The CDR3 is 15 amino acids. CDR1 SGHRS and CDR2 YFSETQ come from the germline V gene. Using its own MiXCR run on the 5' RACE reads, TCRdb lists one record per CDR3 protein. The sample carries fewer than 90,000 distinct CDR3 sequences, 9.5% to 15% recorded once. Overall study results and limits: Cross-reactive memory appears to have joined, as suggested by some responding clones showing up in pre-infection memory.

What was sequenced was PBMCs or a T cell subset sorted from them (not recorded which). This sequence joins TRBV5-1 and TRBJ2-5; no reliable D call. The receptor comes from a man in his late teens or twenties who had mild COVID-19 (a few samples of this study predate the infection). Cell type and time point are not known. The CDR3 DNA is TGCGCCAGCAGCCCGGAGCTGGGTTTGCAAGAGACCCAGTACTTC. Translation gives CASSPELGLQETQYF. The full variable domain, with the rest looked up from reference TRBV5-1 and TRBJ2-5, is KAGVTQTPRYLIKTRGQQVTLSCSPISGHRSVSWYQQTPGQGLQFLFEYFSETQRNKGNFPGRFSGRQFSNSRSEMNVSTLELGDSALYLCASSPELGLQETQYFGPGTRLLVL.